This T cell receptor (beta chain) was captured by sequencing in a study of Ad26.COV2.S vaccination and SARS-CoV-2 variants. General study findings and limits: Researchers reported similar non-spike TCR breadth in vaccine and placebo recipients.

Clones were read by immunoSEQ multiplex PCR, and TCRdb kept only the in-frame ones, dropping some. The repertoire includes 300,000 to 350,000 clones, 75% to 90% of them detected once, and around 10% sits in the top ten. Stated treatment: some 19 received Ad26.COV2.S at low or high dose, single or two shots; 5 received placebo; per-sample allocation not given. Each sample was drawn 63 days after the first injection (of vaccine or placebo). Concerning this clone itself: Its specificity is unknown. At the DNA level, this CDR3 is encoded by other sequences in the same sample as well.

CDR3 length: 13 residues. Germline loops: CDR1 MRHNA, CDR2 SNTAGT. V dropped 6 bases and J dropped 4; count of bases not matched to a gene: 3. Sequenced here: peripheral blood, sampled in a trial of Ad26.COV2.S vaccine versus placebo. The V call is TRBV6-4, the J call TRBJ1-2, with TRBD1 matching 9 bases. This TCR derives from a person aged 18-65 years who received the Ad26.COV2.S COVID-19 vaccine or a placebo. DNA of the CDR3: TGTGCCAGCAGGGGACAGGGAGGCTATGGCTACACCTTC. Translation: CASRGQGGYGYTF.